The present entry profiles one T cell receptor beta chain with its context. Its specificity is not known. This entry is derived from a study of OX40 agonist ivuxolimab in advanced cancers. Across the whole study: Three patients, one with hepatocellular carcinoma and two with cutaneous melanoma, achieved partial responses.

Sequencing used immunoSEQ multiplex PCR; TCRdb keeps in-frame clones, though not all of them. The sample carries 70,000 or so clones, approximately 78% recorded once. Study-wide points: CD4+ and CD8+ blood T cells expanded clonally by week 6 at 0.1 to 3.0 mg/kg. There were also nonresponders showing low normalized T-cell clonal expansion.

The clonotype was recovered from an adult with an advanced solid tumor such as melanoma, head and neck, liver or kidney cancer. Sequenced material: CD4+ or CD8+ T cells sorted from blood, taken in a trial of the OX40 agonist ivuxolimab.

The CDR3 DNA sequence: TGTGCCAGTAGTCCAACAGGGGTCAGCGGGGAGCTGTTTTTT. Its protein product is CASSPTGVSGELFF. J is TRBJ2-2 and V is TRBV19; 7 nucleotides align to TRBD1. The CDR3 runs 14 residues. Trimming cost V 5 bases and J 7 bases; bases outside gene matches: 7. The V gene's germline CDR1 is LNHDA and CDR2 SQIVND (reference sequence).